The 14 T cell receptor beta chains in this list originate from one sample, sequenced in a study of regulatory T cells in long-lasting Graves disease. HTBI primers from iRepertoire and Arm-PCR of CDR3 regions yielded the TCR beta libraries. TCRdb re-called the multiplex PCR reads through MiXCR, storing one row per CDR3 protein. The top ten clones hold roughly 8.9% of a sample with about half a million distinct CDR3 sequences, more than 10% of them seen once. Time point indicated: newly diagnosed GD, antithyroid drugs for less than 3 months. The TCR library was made from RNA that had been extracted from PBMCs in TRIzol. These data are also associated with another study on T cells in Graves' hyperthyroidism and ophthalmopathy.

The source was peripheral blood mononuclear cells (PBMCs), collected at new diagnosis, from a patient treated with antithyroid drugs. The receptors stem from a woman in her twenties or thirties with Graves disease.

This clonotype occurred a few times. V gene TRBV20-1 combines with J gene TRBJ2-5, with D possibly TRBD2 on 6 matching bases. The V end lost 1 base, the J end lost 6 bases, and 18 bases lay between the germline ends. Germline V gives CDR1 DFQATT, CDR2 SNEGSKA (reference sequence). The CDR3 has 15 residues. CDR3 amino acids: CSARGAAGSGKTQYF. In nucleotides, the CDR3 is TGCAGTGCTAGAGGGGCGGCGGGGTCCGGGAAGACCCAGTACTTC.

This clonotype was detected a few times. The V gene is TRBV6-2 or TRBV6-3, the J gene TRBJ2-7; 7 bases are a match to TRBD1. Germline V gives CDR1 MNHEY, CDR2 SVGEGT. The V gene end was trimmed by 7 bases and the J gene end by 3 bases; junction bases not matched to a gene: 15. The CDR3 loop spans 16 amino acids. CDR3 region: CASNLGQSWTFYEQYF. CDR3 nucleotide sequence: TGTGCCAGCAACCTGGGACAGTCTTGGACCTTCTACGAGCAGTACTTC.

This clonotype was counted many times. This chain connects TRBV2 to TRBJ2-7; D is uncertain. Germline CDR1 is SNHLY and CDR2 is FYNNEI. V gave up 6 bases and J gave up 1 base, with 7 bases separating them. This CDR3 spans 12 amino acids. This chain's CDR3 is CASRSVSYEQYF. The CDR3, as DNA: TGTGCCAGCAGAAGCGTTTCCTACGAGCAGTACTTC.

This clonotype occurred many times. The chain has TRBV27 and TRBJ1-1; D possibly corresponds to TRBD1 (6 bases). The CDR3 totals 15 residues. Trimming stripped 6 bases from V and 1 base from J, with 15 bases between. Germline lookup yields CDR1 MNHEY and CDR2 SMNVEV (reference sequence). The CDR3 nucleotides are TGTGCCAGCAGAGTCTCGGGGGGACAGAACACTGAAGCTTTCTTT. It yields the protein CASRVSGGQNTEAFF.

The table lists this clonotype with a few counts. A much larger clone differs by one base, so this may be a read error. The CDR3 DNA reads as TGTGCCATCAGCGCAAACAATGAGCAGTTCTTC. Translating gives CAISANNEQFF. The chain joins TRBV10-3 to TRBJ2-1; D is unresolved. The CDR3 has 11 amino acids. Trimming took 6 bases from V and 5 from J, leaving 5 bases between them. Germline V gene sequence: CDR1 ENHRY, CDR2 SYGVKD.

Many counts were recorded for this clonotype. The rearrangement joins TRBV6-2 or TRBV6-3 to TRBJ1-1; a possible D gene is TRBD1 (5 bases). CDR1 is MNHEY and CDR2 is SVGEGT in the germline V gene. Trimming removed 5 bases from V and 4 bases from J, with 23 bases in between. The CDR3 spans 17 residues. In DNA form, the CDR3 reads TGTGCCAGCAGTGGTAGGGAGTACAGGTCGCGGATCACTGAAGCTTTCTTT. It specifies CASSGREYRSRITEAFF.

This chain links TRBV4-2 with TRBJ2-1, with 11 bases fitting TRBD2. Germline loops: CDR1 LGHNA, CDR2 YNFKEQ. The length of the CDR3 is 15 residues. The ends lost 0 bases at V and 7 bases at J; junction bases unmatched: 2. The CDR3 reads CASSQDVAGGNEQFF. CDR3 DNA sequence: TGTGCCAGCAGCCAAGATGTAGCGGGAGGGAATGAGCAGTTCTTC.

This clonotype has a count of ten or more. The J gene is TRBJ2-5, the V gene TRBV18, with a tentative D call TRBD2 (6 bases). V lost 2 bases and J 3 bases, leaving 13 bases between the germline ends. This CDR3 region has 15 residues. Germline lookup yields CDR1 KGHSH and CDR2 LQKENI. The CDR3 DNA sequence: TGTGCCAGCTCACCATCGGGAGCTGGGAAAGAGACCCAGTACTTC. Amino acid sequence: CASSPSGAGKETQYF. The variable domain in full, with the rest retrieved from reference TRBV18 and TRBJ2-5, is NAGVMQNPRHLVRRRGQEARLRCSPMKGHSHVYWYRQLPEEGLKFMVYLQKENIIDESGMPKERFSAEFPKEGPSILRIQQVVRGDSAAYFCASSPSGAGKETQYFGPGTRLLVL.

This clonotype was observed at least ten times. The V gene is TRBV9, the J gene TRBJ2-1; D not resolved. The V and J ends lost 0 bases and 3 bases respectively, with 10 bases between them. The CDR3 extends over 15 amino acids. Germline loops: CDR1 SGDLS, CDR2 YYNGEE. This CDR3 is CASSVGVGLYNEQFF. The CDR3 region has the DNA TGTGCCAGCAGCGTAGGGGTCGGGCTCTACAATGAGCAGTTCTTC.

In its sample, this clonotype was seen a few times. This rearrangement joins TRBV7-9 to TRBJ2-2; tentative D call: TRBD1 (6 bases). V dropped 10 bases and J dropped 4 bases, with 13 bases sitting between them. The CDR3 is made up of 13 amino acids. From germline, CDR1 is SEHNR and CDR2 FQNEAQ (reference sequence). The CDR3 here is CATRTGSTGELFF. As DNA, the CDR3 is TGTGCCACCAGAACAGGGTCCACCGGGGAGCTGTTTTTT.

This clonotype was detected ten times or more. The chain recombines TRBV6-2 or TRBV6-3 with TRBJ1-4, with unresolved D. V was trimmed by 2 bases and J by 6 bases, leaving 10 bases between them. CDR1 and CDR2 from the germline V gene are MNHEY and SVGEGT. CDR3 length: 14 residues. CDR3 DNA sequence: TGTGCCAGCAGTTACCGCCTGGAGTATGAAAAACTGTTTTTT. Its translation is CASSYRLEYEKLFF.

The chain employs TRBV19 and TRBJ1-4; D uncertain. The V end lost 5 bases, the J end lost 4 bases, and 11 bases lay between the germline ends. This CDR3 is built from 14 residues. Looked up from germline, CDR1 is LNHDA and CDR2 is SQIVND (reference sequence). CDR3 bases: TGTGCCAGTAGTGGGCTAGCTCGTAATGAAAAACTGTTTTTT. This translates into CASSGLARNEKLFF.

This clonotype was observed at least ten times. This sequence joins TRBV12-3 or TRBV12-4 and TRBJ1-3; possible D gene TRBD1, 5 bases. This CDR3 is built from 15 residues. V was cut by 6 bases and J by 7 bases, with 19 bases left in between. The CDR3 loop is CASSLGDLGWNTIYF. The DNA for the CDR3 is TGTGCCAGCAGCCTAGGGGATTTAGGGTGGAACACCATATATTTT.

This clonotype was seen only a few times. V usage is TRBV2 and J usage is TRBJ2-1, with TRBD2 identical over 12 bases. The trim removed 4 bases at V and 7 bases at J, leaving 2 bases unmatched. The CDR3 spans 14 residues. Germline V gene sequence: CDR1 SNHLY, CDR2 FYNNEI. CDR3 coding DNA: TGTGCCAGCAGTGGCGGACTAGCGGGAAATGAGCAGTTCTTC. It specifies CASSGGLAGNEQFF.